The entry that follows covers one T cell receptor (beta chain) sequence. Its antigen is not known. The record originates from a study of cytomegalovirus exposure and HLA in healthy donors. The PCR contained 60 Vbeta and 13 Jbeta primers. The assay was immunoSEQ multiplex PCR, and TCRdb's table has in-frame clones only and misses some. The repertoire consists of 150,000 to 200,000 clones, with roughly 74% occurring once and the leading ten covering around 14%. The CDR3 is 14 amino acids. Looked up from germline, CDR1 is SEHNR and CDR2 is FQNEAQ (reference sequence). Trimming removed 1 base at V and 8 bases at J, with 11 bases between. General observations from the study: A later analysis linked a missense variant in DCLRE1C to the trimming of TCR beta V and J genes. Specificity for CMV antigens was confirmed in vitro for a few of the CMV-associated chains. About 87% or about 30% of the time was how often most TCR beta V segments were productive, according to an earlier analysis. Sequences of the TCR beta chain were said to predict the HLA-A and HLA-B alleles of most subjects accurately.

This sequence was found in a woman in her thirties in good health and CMV-seropositive. The specimen sequenced was PBMCs. The V gene is TRBV7-9, the J gene TRBJ1-4, with D possibly being TRBD1 (6 bases). CDR3 coding DNA: TGTGCCAGCAGCTTAGGGCAGGGGCTGGAAAAACTGTTTTTT. Translating it yields CASSLGQGLEKLFF.